Listed below are T cell receptor beta chains from one sample, sequenced in a study of neurological immune-mediated disorders. MiXCR was run by TCRdb on the 5' RACE reads, yielding one entry per CDR3 protein. This table holds 60,000 to 90,000 distinct CDR3 sequences, roughly a tenth found once. Sequencing was done on a sample of PBMCs. Source of these receptors: a man aged 25-45 years in good health. Each CDR3 is given with its conserved first and last residue. Each record gives: J gene, clone size, D gene, V gene, CDR3 DNA, CDR3 protein. A D gene is named only where the DNA matches it firmly. Clone size is shown for a subset of rows, as once, few, many or a class of expanded clone.

>TRBJ2-2|many|TRBD1|TRBV7-9
TGTGCCAGCAGCTTGGGACAGGAGAACACCGGGGAGCTGTTTTTT
CASSLGQENTGELFF
>TRBJ1-6|.|TRBD1|TRBV12-3/TRBV12-4
TGTGCCAGCAGTTTCGTGACAGGGCGAGGTTCACCCCTCCACTTT
CASSFVTGRGSPLHF
>TRBJ2-1|.|TRBD2|TRBV5-1
TGCGCCAGCAGCTCATCGGGACTAGCGGGAGTCCTCTCCTACAATGAGCAGTTCTTC
CASSSSGLAGVLSYNEQFF
>TRBJ2-7|many|.|TRBV5-1
TGCGCCAGCAGCCTCGGGGCAGAGGACGAGCAGTACTTC
CASSLGAEDEQYF
>TRBJ2-2|.|TRBD1|TRBV25-1
TGTGCCAGCAGTGAAGACAGGGGGCCCGGGGAGCTGTTTTTT
CASSEDRGPGELFF
>TRBJ2-2|many|.|TRBV28
TGTGCCAGCAGAACTCAACTAGGAGGACGGGGGTCCGTCGGGGAGCTGTTTTTT
CASRTQLGGRGSVGELFF
>TRBJ2-3|many|.|TRBV5-1
TGCGCCAGCAGCTCCGGACGGACCACAGATACGCAGTATTTT
CASSSGRTTDTQYF
>TRBJ2-7|many|TRBD1|TRBV20-1
TGCAGTGGCCAGGACAGGGACGAGCAGTACTTC
CSGQDRDEQYF
>TRBJ1-3|few|.|TRBV5-1
TGCGCCAGCAGCCCGGGACTGGACTCTGGAAACACCATATATTTT
CASSPGLDSGNTIYF
>TRBJ2-2|many|.|TRBV5-1
TGCGCCAGCAGCTTGGGGCAGTTACACACCGGGGAGCTGTTTTTT
CASSLGQLHTGELFF
>TRBJ2-1|few|TRBD1|TRBV9
TGTGCCAGCAGCCGACCCCTCGGACAGGGGGACTACAATGAGCAGTTCTTC
CASSRPLGQGDYNEQFF
>TRBJ2-1|many|.|TRBV20-1
TGCAGTGCTAGGAGGGACACGGTATACAATGAGCAGTTCTTC
CSARRDTVYNEQFF
>TRBJ2-7|once|.|TRBV10-1
TGCGCCAGCAGTGAGTCCCCGGACAGAGCCTACGAGCAGTACTTC
CASSESPDRAYEQYF
>TRBJ2-3|many|TRBD2|TRBV27
TGTGCCAGCAGTTCCCCTAGCGGGAGGAGCACAGATACGCAGTATTTT
CASSSPSGRSTDTQYF
>TRBJ2-1|many|.|TRBV20-1
TGCAGTGCTAGAGGGGGCGGGAACAATGAGCAGTTCTTC
CSARGGGNNEQFF
>TRBJ2-1|many|.|TRBV20-1
TGCAGTGCTAGAGACACAGGGCGGGACAATGAGCAGTTCTTC
CSARDTGRDNEQFF